These 18 T cell receptor beta chains were all obtained from the same sample, sequenced in a study of T cell responses to AZD1222 COVID-19 vaccine. Only in-frame clones appear in the TCRdb table, and some are missing; sequencing was by immunoSEQ multiplex PCR. Here the sample spans around 87,000 clones, approximately 91% being singletons. The sequencing here drew on peripheral blood, taken on day 0 of AZD1222 vaccination. These TCRs come from an adult in good health.

This clone came up once. The chain carries TRBV27 and TRBJ1-1; TRBD1 matches at 12 bases. The CDR3 is made up of 18 amino acids. Looked up from germline, CDR1 is MNHEY and CDR2 is SMNVEV (reference sequence). Trimming at V came to 6 bases and at J to 1 base, leaving 12 bases not matched to a gene. This chain's CDR3 is CASRRFSGTGGGNTEAFF. CDR3 DNA: TGTGCCAGCAGGCGATTCTCCGGGACAGGGGGCGGGAACACTGAAGCTTTCTTT.

V and J are TRBV7-3 and TRBJ1-1, with unresolved D. The CDR3 sequence is 13 residues long. Trimming shortened V by 5 bases and J by 1 base, and 8 bases separated the two germline ends. Germline lookup yields CDR1 SGHTA and CDR2 FQGTGA. The CDR3 region is CASSPAANTEAFF. The DNA of the CDR3 is TGTGCCAGCAGCCCAGCGGCGAACACTGAAGCTTTCTTT.

The chain has TRBV20-1 and TRBJ1-1, with D maybe TRBD1 (5 bases). The CDR3 sequence is 10 residues long. Germline assignment: CDR1 DFQATT and CDR2 SNEGSKA (reference sequence). The CDR3 DNA sequence: TGCACCTCTGGACAAAATGAAGCTTTCTTT. Translated: CTSGQNEAFF.

V and J are TRBV29-1 and TRBJ1-4; D might be TRBD1 (6 bases). V lost 6 bases, J lost 6 bases, and 14 bases lay in between. Germline CDR1 SQVTM, CDR2 ANQGSEA. The CDR3 is 13 residues long. This CDR3 reads CSVLQGPDEKLFF. The CDR3 region has the DNA TGCAGCGTACTACAGGGTCCCGATGAAAAACTGTTTTTT.

The rearrangement uses TRBV7-3 and TRBJ1-2, with 11 positions matching TRBD1. V was pared by 5 bases and J by 4 bases, with 3 bases of the junction left unmatched. Germline V gene data show CDR1 as SGHTA and CDR2 as FQGTGA. CDR3 length equals 14 residues. CDR3 loop: CASSPGQGGYGYTF. For the CDR3, the DNA is TGTGCCAGCAGCCCGGGACAGGGGGGCTATGGCTACACCTTC.

This clone was recorded a few times. This chain joins TRBV9 and TRBJ2-7, with no clear D. V dropped 0 bases and J dropped 0 bases, with 7 bases sitting between them. The CDR3 covers 14 residues. Germline-derived CDR1 and CDR2 are SGDLS and YYNGEE. The CDR3 is CASSVDDSSYEQYF. CDR3 in DNA: TGTGCCAGCAGCGTAGATGATAGCTCCTACGAGCAGTACTTC.

By share, this clone ranks as medium-sized. The gene calls are TRBV5-1 and TRBJ1-1; maybe TRBD1 (5 bases). The CDR3 loop spans 16 amino acids. In germline, CDR1 is SGHRS, CDR2 YFSETQ. Trimming cost V 5 bases and J 0 bases, with 17 bases left between them. Here the CDR3 reads CASSPAGGSVNTEAFF. In nucleotides, the CDR3 is TGCGCCAGCAGTCCGGCGGGGGGATCAGTGAACACTGAAGCTTTCTTT. The variable domain in full, completed from reference TRBV5-1 and TRBJ1-1, reads KAGVTQTPRYLIKTRGQQVTLSCSPISGHRSVSWYQQTPGQGLQFLFEYFSETQRNKGNFPGRFSGRQFSNSRSEMNVSTLELGDSALYLCASSPAGGSVNTEAFFGQGTRLTVV.

The table lists this clone with a count of one. The rearrangement links TRBV3-1 (or the pseudogene TRBV3-2) to TRBJ1-6, with 8 positions matching TRBD1. The germline gives CDR1 LGHDT, CDR2 YNNKEL (reference sequence). The CDR3 runs to 19 residues. V was pared by 4 bases and J by 4 bases, with 15 bases of the junction left unmatched. DNA for the CDR3: TGTGCCAGCAGCCTTAGAGGGACAGGTAGACCGTATTATAATTCACCCCTCCACTTT. This sequence encodes CASSLRGTGRPYYNSPLHF.

In its sample, this clone was seen a few times. The V gene is TRBV18, the J gene TRBJ1-3; no firm D call. V was trimmed by 3 bases and J by 1 base, leaving 16 bases between them. CDR3 length equals 17 residues. Germline V gene sequence: CDR1 KGHSH, CDR2 LQKENI. This chain's CDR3 is CASSPPGPPGSGNTIYF. CDR3 coding DNA: TGTGCCAGCTCACCCCCCGGGCCTCCGGGGTCTGGAAACACCATATATTTT.

The gene calls are TRBV4-2 and TRBJ2-7; 11 nucleotides align to TRBD1. This CDR3 region has 18 residues. Germline assignment: CDR1 LGHNA and CDR2 YNFKEQ. The ends lost 2 bases at V and 0 bases at J; junction bases unmatched: 9. As DNA, the CDR3 is TGTGCCAGCAGCCAAACTTCCGGACAGGGGGCGAGCTCCTACGAGCAGTACTTC. This sequence encodes CASSQTSGQGASSYEQYF.

V usage is TRBV7-9 and J usage is TRBJ2-7; no clear D. Looked up from germline, CDR1 is SEHNR and CDR2 is FQNEAQ (reference sequence). The CDR3 is 14 amino acids. V was cut by 5 bases and J by 4 bases, with 15 bases left in between. Here the CDR3 reads CASSLPSLLYEQYF. CDR3 DNA: TGTGCCAGCAGCCTTCCCTCGCTTCTGTACGAGCAGTACTTC.

The chain recombines TRBV7-8 with TRBJ1-5; tentatively, D is TRBD1 (5 bases). The CDR3 contains 16 residues. Trimming pared 5 bases from V and 0 bases from J, leaving 14 bases between. CDR1 SGHVS and CDR2 FQNEAQ come from the germline V gene. DNA of the CDR3: TGTGCCAGCAGCAAATGGGGGGATTATAGCAATCAGCCCCAGCATTTT. This encodes CASSKWGDYSNQPQHF.

The chain recombines TRBV6-5 with TRBJ1-1, with D possibly matching TRBD1 (6 bases). With 6 bases removed from V and 1 base from J, the gap between germline ends came to 12 bases. This CDR3 comprises 14 residues. Germline V CDR1 and CDR2: MNHEY, SVGAGI. The DNA for the CDR3 is TGTGCCAGCAGGGGGGGGCAGTCGAACACTGAAGCTTTCTTT. Protein product: CASRGGQSNTEAFF.

This chain joins TRBV29-1 and TRBJ1-4; TRBD1 agrees at 11 bases. The V and J ends lost 7 bases and 0 bases, in that order; junction bases with no gene match: 4. Germline-derived CDR1 and CDR2 are SQVTM and ANQGSEA. The CDR3 length is 15 residues. This CDR3 is CSAMGQGATNEKLFF. The CDR3 DNA is TGCAGCGCCATGGGACAGGGGGCAACTAATGAAAAACTGTTTTTT.

The chain couples TRBV12-5 to TRBJ1-2, with 9 bases lining up with TRBD1. J gave up 4 bases and V 2 bases, and 8 bases lay outside the gene matches. Germline lookup yields CDR1 LGHNT and CDR2 FRNRAP. The CDR3 covers 16 residues. Here the CDR3 DNA reads TGTGCTAGTGGTTTGACGGGACAGGGAAGGAGCTATGGCTACACCTTC. Amino acid sequence: CASGLTGQGRSYGYTF.

This chain connects TRBV5-5 to TRBJ2-7; no clear D. Per germline, CDR1 SGHKS and CDR2 YYEKEE (reference sequence). The CDR3 is 10 residues long. Trimming took 1 base from V and 11 from J, leaving 7 bases between them. The CDR3 spells CASSLYVEYF. CDR3 bases: TGTGCCAGCAGCTTGTATGTGGAGTACTTC.

This clone was recorded once. This CDR3 is CASSPGRRNGYTF. CDR3 coding DNA: TGTGCCAGCAGTCCGGGACGCAGGAATGGCTACACCTTC. This rearrangement joins TRBV6-5 to TRBJ1-2; TRBD1 is a possible D gene (5 bases). The CDR3 extends over 13 amino acids. The V end lost 5 bases, the J end lost 6 bases, and 13 bases lay between the germline ends. Germline loops: CDR1 MNHEY, CDR2 SVGAGI.

The genes are TRBV19 and TRBJ1-1; D unclear. The CDR3 length is 13 residues. V lost 3 bases and J lost 4, with 9 bases in between. CDR1 is LNHDA and CDR2 is SQIVND in the germline V gene (reference sequence). CDR3 DNA sequence: TGTGCCAGTAGTATGAATACAGCCACTGAAGCTTTCTTT. Residues: CASSMNTATEAFF.